A single sample gave rise to the 15 T cell receptor beta chains below, sequenced in a study of Graves' ophthalmopathy and Graves' hyperthyroidism. The study amplified TCR beta CDR3 regions using RNA transcripts. An opening RT-PCR round employed HTBI primers and preceded a second-round multiplex PCR. MiXCR, run by TCRdb on the multiplex PCR reads, gives a single entry per CDR3 protein. The data hold about 220,000 distinct CDR3 sequences, with under 25% observed a single time. Sequencing used peripheral blood. These receptors were obtained from a woman between 50 and 59 years old with Graves' ophthalmopathy.

This clonotype showed up many times. The chain recombines TRBV11-1 with TRBJ2-5, with 9 bases aligning to TRBD1. Germline V gene lookup returns CDR1 SGHAT and CDR2 FQDESV (reference sequence). The CDR3 spans 15 residues. Germline trimming cut 4 bases from V and 5 bases from J; bases unmatched to any gene: 8. The CDR3 nucleotides are TGTGCCAGCAGCTCCCCGACAGGGGGGCCCGAGACCCAGTACTTC. Translating it yields CASSSPTGGPETQYF.

This chain links TRBV5-1 with TRBJ2-2; D gene ambiguous. CDR3 length equals 15 residues. Germline loops: CDR1 SGHRS, CDR2 YFSETQ. V shed 5 bases and J shed 5 bases, with 16 bases lying between them. This CDR3 is CASRSGGTATGELFF. The DNA for the CDR3 is TGCGCCAGCAGGTCCGGTGGTACAGCTACCGGGGAGCTGTTTTTT.

This clonotype showed up just a few times. V and J are TRBV12-3 or TRBV12-4 and TRBJ1-1; D is unresolved. The CDR3 loop spans 13 amino acids. Deletions cut 3 bases from V and 4 bases from J, with 9 bases between. The CDR3 loop is CASSFFGGTEAFF. CDR3 nucleotides: TGTGCCAGCAGTTTTTTTGGTGGCACTGAAGCTTTCTTT.

The table lists this clonotype with many counts. V gene TRBV20-1 combines with J gene TRBJ2-7, with TRBD1 as a possible D gene (6 bases). CDR3 length: 14 residues. V lost 3 bases and J lost 3, with 15 bases in between. The V gene's germline CDR1 is DFQATT and CDR2 SNEGSKA (reference sequence). Written as DNA, the CDR3 is TGCAGTGCTAGTTCCCAGGACAGACTCTACGAGCAGTACTTC. This gives the protein CSASSQDRLYEQYF.

There are many counts of this clonotype. V usage is TRBV20-1 and J usage is TRBJ1-2; D unclear. Trimming stripped 2 bases from V and 4 bases from J, with 11 bases between. This CDR3 has 13 residues. The V gene's germline CDR1 is DFQATT and CDR2 SNEGSKA (reference sequence). This chain's CDR3 is CSARILSTYGYTF. CDR3 DNA sequence: TGCAGTGCTAGAATTCTCTCGACCTATGGCTACACCTTC.

This clonotype was detected many times. The DNA for the CDR3 is TGTGCCATCATGGCAAGGCAGGGGCGCTACGAGCAGTACTTC. Its protein is CAIMARQGRYEQYF. The rearrangement joins TRBV10-3 to TRBJ2-7; the D gene is possibly TRBD1 (6 bases). Germline assignment: CDR1 ENHRY and CDR2 SYGVKD. The CDR3 has 14 residues. V lost 7 bases and J 3 bases, leaving 16 bases between the germline ends.

This clonotype showed up many times. The chain recombines TRBV11-3 with TRBJ1-6; unclear D gene. Germline CDR1 is SGHNT and CDR2 is YENEEA. V lost 0 bases and J lost 7, with 7 bases in between. The CDR3 consists of 14 residues. The CDR3 coding sequence is TGTGCCAGCAGCTTAGACGGTTACAATTCACCCCTCCACTTT. Translation: CASSLDGYNSPLHF.

This clonotype was found many times. This chain connects TRBV20-1 to TRBJ1-1; D unresolved. The CDR3 is 11 amino acids. Germline V CDR1 and CDR2: DFQATT, SNEGSKA (reference sequence). In DNA form, the CDR3 reads TGCAGGGGCAGCGTGAACACTGAAGCTTTCTTT. Its translation is CRGSVNTEAFF.

The table lists this clonotype with many counts. The chain employs TRBV5-1 and TRBJ2-2, with TRBD2 identical over 11 bases. Germline trimming cut 3 bases from V and 0 bases from J; bases unmatched to any gene: 4. The CDR3 runs 17 residues. Germline loops: CDR1 SGHRS, CDR2 YFSETQ. The CDR3 coding sequence is TGCGCCAGCAGCTCGGGACTAGCGGCTACGAACACCGGGGAGCTGTTTTTT. Translating it yields CASSSGLAATNTGELFF.

This clonotype has ten or more counts. This chain connects TRBV12-3 or TRBV12-4 to TRBJ1-6; TRBD1 aligns across 9 bases. J was trimmed by 10 bases and V by 3 bases; bases with no gene match: 4. The CDR3 extends over 14 amino acids. For the CDR3, the DNA is TGTGCCAGCAGTTTGGGGACAGGGCGATCACCCCTCCACTTT. Protein: CASSLGTGRSPLHF.

This clonotype has ten or more counts. The chain has TRBV7-9 and TRBJ2-7, with TRBD2 matching 8 bases. V was clipped by 0 bases and J by 6 bases; unmatched bases: 1. The CDR3 contains 13 residues. The V gene's germline CDR1 is SEHNR and CDR2 FQNEAQ (reference sequence). CDR3 nucleotide sequence: TGTGCCAGCAGCTTAGCGCGGGGGGCCGAGCAGTACTTC. It yields the protein CASSLARGAEQYF.

This clonotype was seen more than once but under ten times. CDR3 in amino acids: CASSLRGGVAGELFF. CDR3 sequence (DNA): TGTGCCAGCAGCTTACGCGGGGGTGTTGCCGGGGAGCTGTTTTTT. The chain combines TRBV7-2 with TRBJ2-2, with 7 bases fitting TRBD2. The length of the CDR3 is 15 residues. V trimming: 2 bases; J trimming: 6 bases; junction bases outside the gene matches: 6. Per germline, CDR1 SGHTA and CDR2 FQGNSA.

This clonotype was recorded at least ten times. The V and J genes are TRBV12-3 or TRBV12-4 and TRBJ1-2; 7 nucleotides agree with TRBD1. The CDR3 contains 15 residues. J lost 7 bases, V lost 5 bases, and 13 bases had no gene match. The CDR3 loop reads CASSVQNTGEPGYTF. The CDR3 bases are TGTGCCAGCAGTGTCCAAAATACAGGGGAACCTGGCTACACCTTC.

Ten or more counts support this clonotype. The rearrangement joins TRBV6-5 to TRBJ1-2, with unresolved D. Germline assignment: CDR1 MNHEY and CDR2 SVGAGI. V lost 0 bases to trimming and J lost 7 bases, with 15 bases between them. This CDR3 has 15 amino acids. The CDR3 loop reads CASSYSTGGGRGYTF. CDR3 coding DNA: TGTGCCAGCAGTTACTCGACGGGCGGCGGCCGTGGCTACACCTTC.

This clonotype has more than one count but fewer than ten. This sequence joins TRBV4-1 and TRBJ2-2; 7 nucleotides agree with TRBD2. CDR1 MGHRA and CDR2 YSYEKL come from the germline V gene. The CDR3 is 16 amino acids. With 2 bases clipped from V and 4 bases from J, the junction kept 7 bases outside the gene matches. CDR3 DNA: TGCGCCAGCAGCCAATGGCCGGGAGGAATCACCGGGGAGCTGTTTTTT. It codes for CASSQWPGGITGELFF.